These T cell receptor beta chains were read from a single sample in a study of human T cells and chemical hapten exposure. TCRdb re-called the RACE reads with MiXCR, one entry per CDR3 protein. The table lists around 200,000 distinct CDR3 sequences, 25% to 35% of them singletons. Sequencing used whole blood, obtained in connection with sensitization to the hapten diphenylcyclopropenone (DPC). These receptors came from a woman younger than 45 with alopecia areata. Some clones in this sample may be carry-over from other donors' samples. The CDR3 runs from the conserved cysteine through the conserved F or W. A D gene is named only where the DNA matches it firmly. Some rows have no size entry. The others give once, few or many, or a class for an expanded clone.

V gene: TRBV29-1; D gene: TRBD2; J gene: TRBJ2-3; clone size: .; CDR3 protein: CSVASGASTDTQYF; CDR3 DNA: TGCAGCGTTGCCAGCGGGGCTAGCACAGATACGCAGTATTTT
V gene: TRBV7-8; D gene: TRBD1; J gene: TRBJ1-4; clone size: .; CDR3 protein: CASSLMQGAFEKLFF; CDR3 DNA: TGTGCCAGCAGCTTAATGCAGGGGGCTTTTGAAAAACTGTTTTTT
V gene: TRBV12-3/TRBV12-4; D gene: .; J gene: TRBJ1-5; clone size: .; CDR3 protein: CASSPTETNQPQHF; CDR3 DNA: TGTGCCAGCAGCCCGACAGAGACAAATCAGCCCCAGCATTTT
V gene: TRBV5-1; D gene: .; J gene: TRBJ1-3; clone size: .; CDR3 protein: CASSLDGRTQGTIYF; CDR3 DNA: TGCGCCAGCAGCTTGGATGGCAGAACTCAAGGCACCATATATTTT
V gene: TRBV6-6; D gene: .; J gene: TRBJ2-1; clone size: few; CDR3 protein: CASSYSRHPGTSSYNEQFF; CDR3 DNA: TGTGCCAGCAGTTACTCGAGGCACCCAGGGACAAGCTCCTACAATGAGCAGTTCTTC
V gene: TRBV15; D gene: .; J gene: TRBJ1-6; clone size: .; CDR3 protein: CATSARYGSSYNSPLHF; CDR3 DNA: TGTGCCACCAGCGCCAGATACGGGAGCTCCTATAATTCACCCCTCCACTTT
V gene: TRBV5-1; D gene: .; J gene: TRBJ2-2; clone size: few; CDR3 protein: CASSLAIATGELFF; CDR3 DNA: TGCGCCAGCAGCTTGGCAATCGCAACCGGGGAGCTGTTTTTT
V gene: TRBV29-1; D gene: .; J gene: TRBJ1-2; clone size: .; CDR3 protein: CSVDYGGDGYTF; CDR3 DNA: TGCAGCGTTGATTACGGGGGCGATGGCTACACCTTC
V gene: TRBV2; D gene: .; J gene: TRBJ2-7; clone size: few; CDR3 protein: CASSLGGTPIYEQYF; CDR3 DNA: TGTGCCAGCTCCCTTGGGGGGACCCCCATCTACGAGCAGTACTTC
V gene: TRBV9; D gene: .; J gene: TRBJ2-7; clone size: few; CDR3 protein: CASTKTNYEQYF; CDR3 DNA: TGTGCCAGCACCAAGACAAATTACGAGCAGTACTTC
V gene: TRBV29-1; D gene: TRBD1; J gene: TRBJ1-2; clone size: many; CDR3 protein: CSARPTGAYGYTF; CDR3 DNA: TGCAGCGCCCGGCCGACAGGGGCCTATGGCTACACCTTC
V gene: TRBV10-3; D gene: .; J gene: TRBJ2-1; clone size: .; CDR3 protein: CAISESLSGTNLGEQFF; CDR3 DNA: TGTGCCATCAGTGAGTCGTTATCCGGGACAAACCTCGGTGAGCAGTTCTTC
V gene: TRBV9; D gene: .; J gene: TRBJ2-5; clone size: .; CDR3 protein: CASSVGDRSQETQYF; CDR3 DNA: TGTGCCAGCAGCGTAGGGGACCGTTCCCAAGAGACCCAGTACTTC
V gene: TRBV19; D gene: .; J gene: TRBJ2-2; clone size: .; CDR3 protein: CASSPLPAGSDANTGELFF; CDR3 DNA: TGTGCCAGTAGTCCCCTCCCGGCGGGCAGCGACGCGAACACCGGGGAGCTGTTTTTT
V gene: TRBV4-3; D gene: .; J gene: TRBJ1-1; clone size: .; CDR3 protein: CASSQGNREAFF; CDR3 DNA: TGCGCCAGCAGCCAAGGGAACAGGGAGGCTTTCTTT
V gene: TRBV28; D gene: TRBD1; J gene: TRBJ1-1; clone size: .; CDR3 protein: CASSLLGGATRMNTEAFF; CDR3 DNA: TGTGCCAGCAGTTTATTAGGGGGCGCGACCCGTATGAACACTGAAGCTTTCTTT
V gene: TRBV5-1; D gene: TRBD1; J gene: TRBJ1-5; clone size: few; CDR3 protein: CASSLTGGEPQHF; CDR3 DNA: TGCGCCAGCAGCTTGACAGGGGGCGAGCCCCAGCATTTT
V gene: TRBV29-1; D gene: .; J gene: TRBJ2-7; clone size: few; CDR3 protein: CSVEVRGPYEQYF; CDR3 DNA: TGCAGCGTTGAAGTCCGGGGGCCCTACGAGCAGTACTTC
V gene: TRBV20-1; D gene: TRBD2; J gene: TRBJ2-7; clone size: .; CDR3 protein: CSASGGTSGNEQYF; CDR3 DNA: TGCAGTGCTAGTGGAGGGACTAGCGGGAATGAGCAGTACTTC
V gene: TRBV10-3; D gene: .; J gene: TRBJ2-2; clone size: .; CDR3 protein: CAISESSPQLGGELFF; CDR3 DNA: TGTGCCATCAGTGAGTCTTCCCCACAGTTGGGCGGGGAGCTGTTTTTT
V gene: TRBV29-1; D gene: .; J gene: TRBJ2-1; clone size: .; CDR3 protein: CSVEDPGTSYNEQFF; CDR3 DNA: TGCAGCGTTGAAGATCCAGGCACATCCTACAATGAGCAGTTCTTC
V gene: TRBV9; D gene: .; J gene: TRBJ2-5; clone size: few; CDR3 protein: CASSEEGGGRLETQYF; CDR3 DNA: TGTGCCAGCAGCGAGGAGGGAGGGGGGCGTCTAGAGACCCAGTACTTC
V gene: TRBV28; D gene: .; J gene: TRBJ2-3; clone size: .; CDR3 protein: CASSPRGTSTDTQYF; CDR3 DNA: TGTGCCAGCAGTCCCCGGGGGACCAGCACAGATACGCAGTATTTT
V gene: TRBV7-9; D gene: .; J gene: TRBJ2-5; clone size: .; CDR3 protein: CASSSEYQETQYF; CDR3 DNA: TGTGCCAGCAGCTCGGAGTACCAAGAGACCCAGTACTTC
V gene: TRBV3-1; D gene: TRBD1; J gene: TRBJ1-4; clone size: .; CDR3 protein: CASSLQTGTNEKLFF; CDR3 DNA: TGTGCCAGCAGCCTCCAGACAGGGACTAATGAAAAACTGTTTTTT
V gene: TRBV12-3/TRBV12-4; D gene: .; J gene: TRBJ2-2; clone size: .; CDR3 protein: CASSFGGRELFF; CDR3 DNA: TGTGCCAGCAGTTTCGGGGGAAGGGAGCTGTTTTTT
V gene: TRBV7-2; D gene: .; J gene: TRBJ1-5; clone size: .; CDR3 protein: CASSNRDEGNQPQHF; CDR3 DNA: TGTGCCAGCAGCAACCGGGACGAAGGTAATCAGCCCCAGCATTTT
V gene: TRBV28; D gene: .; J gene: TRBJ2-5; clone size: .; CDR3 protein: CASRSGNLETQYF; CDR3 DNA: TGTGCCAGCAGATCGGGTAACCTAGAGACCCAGTACTTC
V gene: TRBV4-3; D gene: TRBD1; J gene: TRBJ1-4; clone size: few; CDR3 protein: CASSQEGRQGGKLFF; CDR3 DNA: TGCGCCAGCAGCCAAGAGGGGAGACAGGGGGGAAAACTGTTTTTT
V gene: TRBV10-3; D gene: TRBD1; J gene: TRBJ1-1; clone size: .; CDR3 protein: CAISEGQGRNTEAFF; CDR3 DNA: TGTGCCATCAGTGAGGGACAGGGGAGGAACACTGAAGCTTTCTTT
V gene: TRBV20-1; D gene: TRBD2; J gene: TRBJ2-3; clone size: .; CDR3 protein: CSARRREGTDTQYF; CDR3 DNA: TGCAGTGCTAGGAGGCGGGAGGGCACAGATACGCAGTATTTT
V gene: TRBV24-1; D gene: .; J gene: TRBJ1-5; clone size: .; CDR3 protein: CATSGHRVGQPQHF; CDR3 DNA: TGTGCCACCAGTGGTCACAGGGTTGGGCAGCCCCAGCATTTT
V gene: TRBV10-3; D gene: .; J gene: TRBJ2-1; clone size: .; CDR3 protein: CAISPGTARHEQFF; CDR3 DNA: TGTGCCATCAGTCCCGGGACCGCCAGGCATGAGCAGTTCTTC
V gene: TRBV29-1; D gene: .; J gene: TRBJ1-1; clone size: many; CDR3 protein: CSVEEKGGNTEAFF; CDR3 DNA: TGCAGCGTTGAAGAGAAGGGAGGGAACACTGAAGCTTTCTTT
V gene: TRBV6-5; D gene: .; J gene: TRBJ1-1; clone size: .; CDR3 protein: CASRRRGGEAFF; CDR3 DNA: TGTGCCAGCAGACGCCGTGGGGGTGAAGCTTTCTTT
V gene: TRBV5-1; D gene: .; J gene: TRBJ1-1; clone size: few; CDR3 protein: CASSRGYPNTEAFF; CDR3 DNA: TGCGCCAGCAGCCGAGGCTACCCGAACACTGAAGCTTTCTTT
V gene: TRBV7-6; D gene: .; J gene: TRBJ1-5; clone size: .; CDR3 protein: CASSSGGGGQPQHF; CDR3 DNA: TGTGCCAGCAGCTCGGGAGGTGGTGGTCAGCCCCAGCATTTT
V gene: TRBV28; D gene: TRBD1; J gene: TRBJ1-6; clone size: .; CDR3 protein: CASKPDRGVYNSPLHF; CDR3 DNA: TGTGCCAGCAAACCAGACAGGGGAGTTTATAATTCACCCCTCCACTTT
V gene: TRBV18; D gene: .; J gene: TRBJ2-1; clone size: .; CDR3 protein: CASSPLGPGDEQFF; CDR3 DNA: TGTGCCAGCTCACCACTGGGGCCAGGCGATGAGCAGTTCTTC
V gene: TRBV3-1; D gene: TRBD1; J gene: TRBJ2-7; clone size: few; CDR3 protein: CASSRDRDSEQYF; CDR3 DNA: TGTGCCAGCAGCCGGGACAGGGATTCCGAGCAGTACTTC
V gene: TRBV28; D gene: .; J gene: TRBJ1-1; clone size: .; CDR3 protein: CASTLQVHTEAFF; CDR3 DNA: TGTGCCAGCACCCTACAGGTGCACACTGAAGCTTTCTTT
V gene: TRBV29-1; D gene: TRBD2; J gene: TRBJ2-7; clone size: .; CDR3 protein: CSVVAGAINEQYF; CDR3 DNA: TGCAGCGTCGTAGCGGGAGCGATTAACGAGCAGTACTTC
V gene: TRBV18; D gene: .; J gene: TRBJ1-3; clone size: .; CDR3 protein: CASSPVSSGNTIYF; CDR3 DNA: TGTGCCAGCTCACCAGTAAGTTCTGGAAACACCATATATTTT
V gene: TRBV14; D gene: .; J gene: TRBJ2-2; clone size: .; CDR3 protein: CASGSLERRTGELFF; CDR3 DNA: TGTGCCAGCGGGAGCCTGGAGCGCCGCACCGGGGAGCTGTTTTTT
V gene: TRBV28; D gene: .; J gene: TRBJ1-6; clone size: few; CDR3 protein: CASTPREGLRNSPLHF; CDR3 DNA: TGTGCCAGCACCCCCCGAGAGGGGCTGCGGAATTCACCCCTCCACTTT
V gene: TRBV28; D gene: .; J gene: TRBJ2-1; clone size: few; CDR3 protein: CASSRGGNNEQFF; CDR3 DNA: TGTGCCAGCAGTAGGGGGGGGAACAATGAGCAGTTCTTC
V gene: TRBV4-1; D gene: TRBD1; J gene: TRBJ2-7; clone size: .; CDR3 protein: CASSQNRDRDGEQYF; CDR3 DNA: TGCGCCAGCAGCCAAAACCGGGACAGGGACGGCGAGCAGTACTTC
V gene: TRBV6-2/TRBV6-3; D gene: .; J gene: TRBJ2-2; clone size: .; CDR3 protein: CASSYSTPTGELFF; CDR3 DNA: TGTGCCAGCAGTTACTCGACTCCCACCGGGGAGCTGTTTTTT
V gene: TRBV7-2; D gene: TRBD2; J gene: TRBJ2-7; clone size: few; CDR3 protein: CASSPRGGRYGEQYF; CDR3 DNA: TGTGCCAGCAGCCCCCGTGGCGGGAGGTATGGCGAGCAGTACTTC
V gene: TRBV20-1; D gene: .; J gene: TRBJ2-7; clone size: .; CDR3 protein: CSARDGGDPFYEQYF; CDR3 DNA: TGCAGTGCTAGAGATGGTGGTGACCCCTTCTACGAGCAGTACTTC
V gene: TRBV3-1; D gene: .; J gene: TRBJ2-1; clone size: few; CDR3 protein: CASSQDYLQGREQFF; CDR3 DNA: TGTGCCAGCAGCCAAGATTATCTCCAGGGCCGTGAGCAGTTCTTC
V gene: TRBV5-1; D gene: TRBD2; J gene: TRBJ2-3; clone size: few; CDR3 protein: CASSPGLAGAKDTQYF; CDR3 DNA: TGCGCCAGCAGCCCCGGACTAGCGGGAGCAAAAGATACGCAGTATTTT
V gene: TRBV12-3/TRBV12-4; D gene: .; J gene: TRBJ1-6; clone size: few; CDR3 protein: CASSLAGRDPTLHF; CDR3 DNA: TGTGCCAGCAGCTTAGCGGGCCGAGATCCTACCCTCCACTTT
V gene: TRBV11-1; D gene: .; J gene: TRBJ1-1; clone size: .; CDR3 protein: CASSLGGVGPNTEAFF; CDR3 DNA: TGTGCCAGCAGCTTGGGTGGTGTGGGGCCGAACACTGAAGCTTTCTTT
V gene: TRBV30; D gene: .; J gene: TRBJ1-1; clone size: .; CDR3 protein: CAWSFGMNTEAFF; CDR3 DNA: TGTGCCTGGAGTTTCGGCATGAACACTGAAGCTTTCTTT
V gene: TRBV9; D gene: TRBD2; J gene: TRBJ2-2; clone size: .; CDR3 protein: CASTRGLQNTGELFF; CDR3 DNA: TGTGCCAGTACAAGGGGACTACAGAACACCGGGGAGCTGTTTTTT
V gene: TRBV29-1; D gene: TRBD1; J gene: TRBJ1-2; clone size: .; CDR3 protein: CSVSPGGTGGGYTF; CDR3 DNA: TGCAGCGTGAGCCCCGGCGGGACAGGGGGTGGCTACACCTTC
V gene: TRBV18; D gene: .; J gene: TRBJ2-3; clone size: few; CDR3 protein: CASSPNSILGITDTQYF; CDR3 DNA: TGTGCCAGCTCGCCCAATTCCATACTAGGAATCACAGATACGCAGTATTTT